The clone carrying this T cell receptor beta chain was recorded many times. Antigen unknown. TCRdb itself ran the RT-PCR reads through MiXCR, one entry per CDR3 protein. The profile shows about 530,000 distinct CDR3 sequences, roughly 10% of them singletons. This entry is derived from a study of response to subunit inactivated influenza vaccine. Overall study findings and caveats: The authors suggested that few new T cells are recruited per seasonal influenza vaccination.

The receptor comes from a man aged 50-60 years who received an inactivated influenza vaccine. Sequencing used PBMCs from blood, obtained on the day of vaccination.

CDR3 in amino acids: CASSLNHGGYEQYF. The CDR3 coding sequence is TGTGCCAGCAGTTTAAATCACGGAGGTTACGAGCAGTACTTC. This sequence joins TRBV12-3 or TRBV12-4 and TRBJ2-7; D is perhaps TRBD2 (5 bases). Trimming removed 2 bases at V and 4 bases at J, with 12 bases between. The CDR3 has 14 amino acids.